Detailed here is one T cell receptor (beta chain). The antigen remains undetermined. The PCR ran on 60 Vbeta and 13 Jbeta primers. Sequencing was performed with immunoSEQ multiplex PCR; in TCRdb, only in-frame clones are kept and a portion is missing. The sample consists of about 190,000 clones, about 81% of them appearing once. The data belong to a study of cytomegalovirus exposure and HLA in healthy donors. Study observations and caveats: Fewer N-insertions (relative to the approximately 700-donor mean) were reportedly seen in an Asian-associated ancestry cluster in a later analysis. The authors later linked a missense DCLRE1C variant to TCR beta V- and J-gene trimming. Reports described diagnosis of cytomegalovirus status by the classifier as highly specific and sensitive. Generally TCR sequences proved uncommon, though certain public TCRs appeared in numerous donors.

Germline assignment: CDR1 SGHAT and CDR2 FQNNGV. J gave up 4 bases and V 1 base, and 2 bases lay outside the gene matches. The CDR3 sequence is 15 residues long. The V call is TRBV11-2, the J call TRBJ2-7; 12 bases line up with TRBD2. The sequenced sample consisted of PBMCs. The TCR originated in a man aged 25 to 40 in good health and CMV-seropositive. The CDR3 DNA follows: TGTGCCAGCAGCTTAGCTAGCGGGGGGGCATACGAGCAGTACTTC. Its translation: CASSLASGGAYEQYF.